This T cell receptor (beta chain) was sequenced in a study of cytomegalovirus exposure and HLA in healthy donors. Findings and caveats of the study: High specificity and sensitivity for cytomegalovirus status were reported for the classifier. Productive status was seen about 90% or about 30% of the time for most TCR beta V segments in an earlier analysis. Roughly even sequencing depth across donors was the assumption behind the presence/absence analyses. A missense DCLRE1C variant was associated with V- and J-gene trimming of TCR beta chains in a later analysis, and an independent cohort replicated the association.

The V end lost 0 bases, the J end lost 2 bases, and 4 bases lay between the germline ends. CDR1 SEHNR and CDR2 FQNEAQ come from the germline V gene (reference sequence). This CDR3 has 13 amino acids. In this sample, this clone turned up a few times. The antigen is unknown. The PCR employed 60 Vbeta primers together with 13 Jbeta primers. The data were produced by immunoSEQ multiplex PCR, yet TCRdb's version contains in-frame clones alone and is incomplete. Of 130,000 or so clones listed, roughly four fifths were seen once; the top ten hold 1.5% to 2%. The sample taken for sequencing was PBMCs. The V gene is TRBV7-9, the J gene TRBJ1-1, with D hard to call. This sequence was found in a female donor in good health and CMV-seronegative. This CDR3 reads CASSLALNTEAFF. The CDR3 coding sequence is TGTGCCAGCAGCTTAGCACTTAACACTGAAGCTTTCTTT.